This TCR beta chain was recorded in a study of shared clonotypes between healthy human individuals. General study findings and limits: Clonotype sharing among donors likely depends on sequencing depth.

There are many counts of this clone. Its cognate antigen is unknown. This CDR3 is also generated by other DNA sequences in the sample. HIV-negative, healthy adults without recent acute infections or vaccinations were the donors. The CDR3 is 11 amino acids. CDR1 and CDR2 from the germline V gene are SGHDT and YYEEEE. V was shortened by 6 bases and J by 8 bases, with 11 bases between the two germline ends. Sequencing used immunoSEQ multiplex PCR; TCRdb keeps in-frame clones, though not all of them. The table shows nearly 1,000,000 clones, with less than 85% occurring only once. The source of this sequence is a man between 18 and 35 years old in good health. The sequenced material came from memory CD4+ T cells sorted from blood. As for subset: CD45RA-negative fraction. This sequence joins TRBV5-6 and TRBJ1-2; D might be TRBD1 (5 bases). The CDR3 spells CASIPGLGYTF. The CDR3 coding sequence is TGTGCCAGCATTCCAGGGCTCGGCTACACCTTC.